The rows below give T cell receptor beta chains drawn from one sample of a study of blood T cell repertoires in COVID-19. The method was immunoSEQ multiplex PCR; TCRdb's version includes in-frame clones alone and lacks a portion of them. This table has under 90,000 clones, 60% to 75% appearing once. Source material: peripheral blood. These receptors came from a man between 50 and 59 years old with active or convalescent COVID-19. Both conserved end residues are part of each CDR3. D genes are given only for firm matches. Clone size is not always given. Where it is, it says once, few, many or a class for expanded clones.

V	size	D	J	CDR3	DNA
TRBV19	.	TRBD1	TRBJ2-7	CASTGTGYHEQYF	TGTGCCAGTACGGGGACAGGGTACCACGAGCAGTACTTC
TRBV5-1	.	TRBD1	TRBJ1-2	CASSFIEGARGYTF	TGCGCCAGCAGCTTTATCGAGGGGGCCAGGGGCTACACCTTC
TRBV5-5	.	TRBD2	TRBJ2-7	CASSLVLAGGEEQYF	TGTGCCAGCAGCTTGGTGCTAGCGGGGGGGGAAGAGCAGTACTTC
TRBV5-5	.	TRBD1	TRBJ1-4	CASSPLDRVGGEKLFF	TGTGCCAGCAGCCCGCTCGACAGGGTCGGGGGTGAAAAACTGTTTTTT
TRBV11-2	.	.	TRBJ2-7	CASSLSVYEQYF	TGTGCCAGCAGCTTATCAGTTTACGAGCAGTACTTC
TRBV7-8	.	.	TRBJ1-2	CASSLREIANYGYTF	TGTGCCAGCAGCTTAAGGGAGATAGCTAACTATGGCTACACCTTC
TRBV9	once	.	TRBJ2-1	CASSVVVPNEQFF	TGTGCCAGCAGCGTAGTAGTACCAAATGAGCAGTTCTTC
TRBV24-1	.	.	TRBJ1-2	CATSEPSHGYTF	TGTGCCACCAGTGAACCCAGTCATGGCTACACCTTC
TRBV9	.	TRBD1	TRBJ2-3	CASSAGQGATDTQYF	TGTGCCAGCAGCGCCGGACAGGGGGCTACAGATACGCAGTATTTT
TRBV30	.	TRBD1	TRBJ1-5	CALQGANQPQHF	TGTGCCTTACAGGGGGCGAATCAGCCCCAGCATTTT
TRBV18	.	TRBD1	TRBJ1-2	CASSPRDRGFGGYTF	TGTGCCAGCTCCCCAAGGGACAGGGGGTTCGGTGGCTACACCTTC
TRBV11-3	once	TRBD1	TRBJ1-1	CASSPGTGGAEAFF	TGTGCCAGCAGCCCAGGGACAGGGGGCGCGGAAGCTTTCTTT
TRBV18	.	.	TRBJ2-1	CASSPSEVSYNEQFF	TGTGCCAGCTCACCGTCCGAGGTTAGCTACAATGAGCAGTTCTTC
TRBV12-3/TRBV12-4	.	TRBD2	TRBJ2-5	CASTRGGTQTQYF	TGTGCCAGCACCCGCGGGGGGACTCAGACCCAGTACTTC
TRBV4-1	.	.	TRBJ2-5	CASSQVLTDQETQYF	TGCGCCAGCAGCCAAGTACTCACAGACCAAGAGACCCAGTACTTC
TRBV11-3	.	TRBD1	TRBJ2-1	CASSPRGQASGNEQFF	TGTGCCAGCAGTCCACGAGGACAGGCCTCTGGTAATGAGCAGTTCTTC